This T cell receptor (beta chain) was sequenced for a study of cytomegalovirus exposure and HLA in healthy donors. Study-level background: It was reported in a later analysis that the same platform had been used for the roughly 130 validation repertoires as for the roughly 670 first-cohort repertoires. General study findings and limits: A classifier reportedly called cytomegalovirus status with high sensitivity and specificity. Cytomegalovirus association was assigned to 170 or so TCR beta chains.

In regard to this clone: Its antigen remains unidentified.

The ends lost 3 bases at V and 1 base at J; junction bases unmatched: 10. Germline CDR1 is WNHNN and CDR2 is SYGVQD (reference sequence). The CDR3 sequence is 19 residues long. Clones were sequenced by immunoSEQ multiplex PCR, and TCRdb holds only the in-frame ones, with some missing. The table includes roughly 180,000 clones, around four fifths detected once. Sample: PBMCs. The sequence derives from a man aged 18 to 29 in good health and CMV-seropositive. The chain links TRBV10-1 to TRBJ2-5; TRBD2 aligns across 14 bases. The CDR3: CASSDPGTSGSPRQETQYF. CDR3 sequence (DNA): TGCGCCAGCAGTGACCCCGGGACTAGCGGGAGTCCACGCCAAGAGACCCAGTACTTC.